The 15 T cell receptor beta chains below were found in one sample sequenced in a study of blood T cell repertoires in COVID-19. Here immunoSEQ multiplex PCR was the method, and the copy in TCRdb shows in-frame clones only, minus some. In the table there are a few hundred thousand clones, 83% of which are singletons. The sequenced material came from peripheral blood. These receptors all stem from a woman between 45 and 65 years old with acute or convalescent COVID-19.

CDR3 in amino acids: CASRDRGPGDTQYF. The CDR3 coding sequence is TGTGCCAGCAGGGACAGGGGTCCGGGGGATACGCAGTATTTT. J is TRBJ2-3 and V is TRBV2; TRBD1 aligns across 9 bases. The CDR3 loop spans 14 amino acids. Looked up from germline, CDR1 is SNHLY and CDR2 is FYNNEI. J lost 6 bases, V lost 6 bases, and 7 bases had no gene match.

The chain joins TRBV19 to TRBJ1-1; D gene uncertain. V was cut by 10 bases and J by 10 bases, with 16 bases left in between. Germline CDR1 reads LNHDA; CDR2 reads SQIVND (reference sequence). There are 11 residues in the CDR3. The CDR3 loop reads CATLESGRAFF. The DNA for the CDR3 is TGTGCCACCCTAGAAAGCGGGAGAGCTTTCTTT.

V usage is TRBV3-1 (or the pseudogene TRBV3-2) and J usage is TRBJ2-7; 15 bases agree with TRBD2. Germline CDR1 is LGHDT and CDR2 is YNNKEL (reference sequence). J lost 7 bases, V lost 1 base, and 8 bases had no gene match. The CDR3 has 17 amino acids. Written as DNA, the CDR3 is TGTGCCAGCAGCCAAGGTGGGACTAGCGGGAGGAGGCGAGAGCAGTACTTC. Its protein product is CASSQGGTSGRRREQYF.

The gene calls are TRBV2 and TRBJ2-2; TRBD2 might be the D (6 bases). Trimming removed 1 base at V and 5 bases at J, with 8 bases between. Germline CDR1 SNHLY, CDR2 FYNNEI. The CDR3 runs to 14 residues. CDR3 protein: CASSEGRGTGELFF. The CDR3 DNA follows: TGTGCCAGCAGTGAAGGCCGGGGGACCGGGGAGCTGTTTTTT.

This clone was counted a single time. The chain uses TRBV30 and TRBJ2-6; D possibly corresponds to TRBD1 (6 bases). The germline V gene has CDR1 GTSNPN and CDR2 SVGIG (reference sequence). The CDR3 contains 13 residues. V was pared by 8 bases and J by 0 bases, with 8 bases between. The CDR3: CAAGVSGANVLTF. The CDR3 bases are TGTGCCGCAGGGGTCTCTGGGGCCAACGTCCTGACTTTC. Based on the CDR3 plus reference TRBV30 and TRBJ2-6, the full variable domain is SQTIHQWPATLVQPVGSPLSLECTVEGTSNPNLYWYRQAAGRGLQLLFYSVGIGQISSEVPQNLSASRPQDRQFILSSKKLLLSDSGFYLCAAGVSGANVLTFGAGSRLTVL.

The chain couples TRBV5-1 to TRBJ2-5; no reliable D call. Germline V gene data show CDR1 as SGHRS and CDR2 as YFSETQ. The CDR3 has 13 residues. Trimming removed 2 bases at V and 0 bases at J, with 5 bases between. The CDR3 coding sequence is TGCGCCAGCAGCTTCGAGTACCAAGAGACCCAGTACTTC. The encoded protein is CASSFEYQETQYF.

The chain uses TRBV30 and TRBJ1-1, with unresolved D. In germline, CDR1 is GTSNPN, CDR2 SVGIG (reference sequence). The CDR3 has 12 residues. The V end lost 4 bases, the J end lost 0 bases, and 6 bases lay between the germline ends. Written as DNA, the CDR3 is TGTGCCTGGAATGAGATGAACACTGAAGCTTTCTTT. This encodes CAWNEMNTEAFF.

The rearrangement joins TRBV7-3 to TRBJ2-3, with D hard to call. The V end lost 5 bases, the J end lost 3 bases, and 12 bases lay between the germline ends. The CDR3 runs to 14 residues. CDR1 is SGHTA, CDR2 FQGTGA, per germline. The CDR3 nucleotides read TGTGCCAGCAGCCTGGGTAGCCCTACAGATACGCAGTATTTT. It translates to CASSLGSPTDTQYF. The full variable domain, with the rest looked up from reference TRBV7-3 and TRBJ2-3, is GAGVSQTPSNKVTEKGKYVELRCDPISGHTALYWYRQSLGQGPEFLIYFQGTGAADDSGLPNDRFFAVRPEGSVSTLKIQRTERGDSAVYLCASSLGSPTDTQYFGPGTRLTVL.

V gene TRBV7-2 combines with J gene TRBJ2-1, with D possibly matching TRBD1 (5 bases). Germline CDR1 SGHTA, CDR2 FQGNSA. The CDR3 contains 15 residues. Between the trimmed V and J ends, which lost 5 bases and 2 bases, there was a span of 13 bases. The CDR3: CASSPDSLPYNEQFF. In DNA, the CDR3 is TGTGCCAGCAGCCCCGACAGTTTGCCCTACAATGAGCAGTTCTTC.

The table lists this clone with a few counts. The chain joins TRBV20-1 to TRBJ2-5; perhaps TRBD1 as D (6 bases). Trimming pared 4 bases from V and 5 bases from J, leaving 8 bases between. The V gene's germline CDR1 is DFQATT and CDR2 SNEGSKA (reference sequence). This CDR3 is built from 11 residues. CDR3 amino acids: CSANRGETQYF. As DNA, the CDR3 is TGCAGTGCTAATAGGGGGGAGACCCAGTACTTC.

A few counts support this clone. The chain carries TRBV12-5 and TRBJ1-1, with D hard to call. The CDR3 has 13 amino acids. Germline CDR1 LGHNT, CDR2 FRNRAP. Trimming left V 2 bases short and J 5 bases short, with 9 bases between. Here the CDR3 reads CASGLREETEAFF. The CDR3 nucleotides read TGTGCTAGTGGTTTGCGGGAAGAGACTGAAGCTTTCTTT.

This clone was observed a handful of times. The chain couples TRBV7-2 to TRBJ2-7; TRBD1 aligns across 7 bases. CDR3 length equals 15 residues. The J segment lost 5 bases and the V segment lost 5 bases, leaving 12 bases of the junction unmatched. The V gene's germline CDR1 is SGHTA and CDR2 FQGNSA. CDR3 loop: CASSPGRGFWDEQYF. The DNA for the CDR3 is TGTGCCAGCAGCCCCGGCAGGGGGTTTTGGGACGAGCAGTACTTC. Full variable domain (rest looked up from reference TRBV7-2 and TRBJ2-7): GAGVSQSPSNKVTEKGKDVELRCDPISGHTALYWYRQSLGQGLEFLIYFQGNSAPDKSGLPSDRFSAERTGGSVSTLTIQRTQQEDSAVYLCASSPGRGFWDEQYFGPGTRLTVT.

This sequence joins TRBV18 and TRBJ1-4; 7 bases map to TRBD1. CDR1 and CDR2 from the germline V gene are KGHSH and LQKENI. The CDR3 totals 14 residues. V shed 6 bases, J shed 4 bases, and the junction held 5 bases outside the gene matches. CDR3 DNA sequence: TGTGCCAGCTCCAGACAGGGTCTTAATGAAAAACTGTTTTTT. Translating it yields CASSRQGLNEKLFF.

CDR3 in DNA: TGCGCCAGCAGCTTCAGAGGGGGCACTGAAGCTTTCTTT. Translated, it gives CASSFRGGTEAFF. The genes are TRBV5-1 and TRBJ1-1, with a tentative D call TRBD1 (6 bases). Germline CDR1 is SGHRS and CDR2 is YFSETQ. Between the trimmed V and J ends, which lost 2 bases and 4 bases, there was a span of 9 bases. The CDR3 has 13 amino acids.

The rearrangement uses TRBV19 and TRBJ2-1, with D perhaps matching TRBD2 (5 bases). This CDR3 has 15 amino acids. V dropped 3 bases and J dropped 0 bases, with 9 bases sitting between them. The germline CDR1 and CDR2 sequences are LNHDA and SQIVND (reference sequence). The CDR3 loop reads CASSMEDSSYNEQFF. The CDR3 DNA is TGTGCCAGTAGTATGGAGGATAGCTCCTACAATGAGCAGTTCTTC.